The source of this TCR beta chain is a study of cytomegalovirus exposure and HLA in healthy donors. Study-wide context: In terms of ancestry, the Caucasian-associated cluster contained more than 65% of the approximately 380 genotyped donors. General observations from the study: It was reported that TCR beta sequences correctly inferred the HLA-A and HLA-B alleles for most subjects.

A word on this clone: Its antigen is currently unknown.

PCR amplification relied on 60 Vbeta primers (plus 13 Jbeta primers). Some clones are missing from TCRdb's copy, which holds only in-frame ones; the method was immunoSEQ multiplex PCR. Among about 64,000 clones listed, about 85% were seen once. The sequence derives from a female donor in good health and CMV-seronegative. The sequencing input was PBMCs.

The CDR3 coding sequence is TGTGCCAGCAGTTTGCCCGGGACAGAGCCCTCCTACGAGCAGTACTTC. Its protein is CASSLPGTEPSYEQYF. J is TRBJ2-5 and V is TRBV28; 7 nucleotides line up with TRBD1. The DNA end favors TRBJ2-7, so the J call may be wrong. The CDR3 is 16 amino acids. Germline V gene sequence: CDR1 MDHEN, CDR2 SYDVKM.